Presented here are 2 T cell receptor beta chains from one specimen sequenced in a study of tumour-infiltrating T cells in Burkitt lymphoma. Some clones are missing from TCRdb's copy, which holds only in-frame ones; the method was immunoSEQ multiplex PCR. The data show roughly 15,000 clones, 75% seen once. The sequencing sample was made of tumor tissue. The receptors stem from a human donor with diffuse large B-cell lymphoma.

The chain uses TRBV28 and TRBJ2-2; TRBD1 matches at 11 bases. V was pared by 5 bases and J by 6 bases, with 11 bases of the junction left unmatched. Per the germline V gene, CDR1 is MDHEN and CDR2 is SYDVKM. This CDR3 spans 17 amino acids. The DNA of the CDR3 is TGTGCCAGCAGTCCCCTGATCGGACAGGGGGCGCCCGGGGAGCTGTTTTTT. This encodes CASSPLIGQGAPGELFF. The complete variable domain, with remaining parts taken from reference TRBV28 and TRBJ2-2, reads DVKVTQSSRYLVKRTGEKVFLECVQDMDHENMFWYRQDPGLGLRLIYFSYDVKMKEKGDIPEGYSVSREKKERFSLILESASTNQTSMYLCASSPLIGQGAPGELFFGEGSRLTVL.

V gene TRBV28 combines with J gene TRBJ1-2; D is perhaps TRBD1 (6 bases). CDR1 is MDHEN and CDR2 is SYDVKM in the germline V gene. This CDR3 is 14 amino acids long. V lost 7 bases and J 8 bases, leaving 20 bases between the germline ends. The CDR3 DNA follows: TGTGCCAGCATAGGGGGGGGGAGGTTAGGAGGCTACACCTTC. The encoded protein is CASIGGGRLGGYTF.